This TCR beta chain was identified during a study of shared clonotypes between healthy human individuals. Here immunoSEQ multiplex PCR was the method, and the copy in TCRdb shows in-frame clones only, minus some. The profile shows around 2.1 million clones, about 92% of them singletons. About this clone: Antigen specificity is unknown.

The naive CD8 population came from CD45RO-negative cells selected for CCR7, without terminally differentiated effector memory CD45RA+ cells. The CDR3 is 11 residues long. The germline V gene encodes CDR1 MGHRA and CDR2 YSYEKL. V was trimmed by 4 bases and J by 10 bases, leaving 8 bases between them. Study-wide results and limits: As a rule, naive subsets had a larger estimated richness than memory subsets. The four-donor shared clonotypes exceeded non-shared clonotypes in generation probability, with non-shared ones scoring lower.

The chain has TRBV4-1 and TRBJ2-1, with D hard to call. Sequencing was carried out using naive CD8+ T cells from PBMCs. This receptor was taken from a man younger than 35 in good health. Some clones in this sample may be carry-over from other donors' samples. CDR3 nucleotide sequence: TGCGCCAGCAGCCTATTGGGGGAGCAGTTCTTC. Its translation is CASSLLGEQFF.